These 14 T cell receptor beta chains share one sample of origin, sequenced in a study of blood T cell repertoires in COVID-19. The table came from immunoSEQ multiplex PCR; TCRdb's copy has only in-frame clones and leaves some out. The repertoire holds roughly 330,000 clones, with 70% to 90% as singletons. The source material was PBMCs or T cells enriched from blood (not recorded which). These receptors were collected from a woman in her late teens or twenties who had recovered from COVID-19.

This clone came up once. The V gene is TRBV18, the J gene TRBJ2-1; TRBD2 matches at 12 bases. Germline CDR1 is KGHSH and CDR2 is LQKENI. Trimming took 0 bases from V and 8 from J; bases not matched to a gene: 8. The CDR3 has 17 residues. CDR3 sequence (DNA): TGTGCCAGCTCACCACCACTAGCGGGGGGCGGTGGTGATGAGCAGTTCTTC. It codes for CASSPPLAGGGGDEQFF.

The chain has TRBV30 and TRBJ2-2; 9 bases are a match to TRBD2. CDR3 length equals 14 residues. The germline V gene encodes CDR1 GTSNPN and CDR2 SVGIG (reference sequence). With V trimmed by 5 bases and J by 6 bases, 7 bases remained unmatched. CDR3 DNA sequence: TGTGCCTGGGGTGGGGCTAGCGGGGCCGGGGAGCTGTTTTTT. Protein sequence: CAWGGASGAGELFF.

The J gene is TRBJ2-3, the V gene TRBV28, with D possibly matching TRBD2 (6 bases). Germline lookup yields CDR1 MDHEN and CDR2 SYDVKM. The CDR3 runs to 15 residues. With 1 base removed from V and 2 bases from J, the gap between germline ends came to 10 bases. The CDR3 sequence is CASSLSGDFTDTQYF. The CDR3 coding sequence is TGTGCCAGCAGTTTATCTGGGGACTTCACAGATACGCAGTATTTT.

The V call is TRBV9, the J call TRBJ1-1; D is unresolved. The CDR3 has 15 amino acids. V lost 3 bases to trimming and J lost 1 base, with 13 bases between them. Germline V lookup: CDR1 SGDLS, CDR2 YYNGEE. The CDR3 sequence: CASSEAPQENTEAFF. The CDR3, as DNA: TGTGCCAGCAGCGAGGCCCCGCAGGAGAACACTGAAGCTTTCTTT.

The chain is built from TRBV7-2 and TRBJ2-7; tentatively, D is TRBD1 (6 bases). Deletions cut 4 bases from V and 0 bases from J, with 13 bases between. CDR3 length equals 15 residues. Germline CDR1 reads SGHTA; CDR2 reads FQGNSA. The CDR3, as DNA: TGTGCCAGCAGCTCCCGACAGGCGAGCTCCTACGAGCAGTACTTC. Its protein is CASSSRQASSYEQYF.

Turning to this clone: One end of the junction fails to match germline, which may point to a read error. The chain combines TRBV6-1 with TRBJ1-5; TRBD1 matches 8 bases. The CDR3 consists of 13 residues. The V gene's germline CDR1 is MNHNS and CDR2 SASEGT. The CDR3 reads CASREDRGQPQHF. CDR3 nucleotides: TGTGCCAGCAGGGAAGACAGGGGACAGCCCCAGCATTTT.

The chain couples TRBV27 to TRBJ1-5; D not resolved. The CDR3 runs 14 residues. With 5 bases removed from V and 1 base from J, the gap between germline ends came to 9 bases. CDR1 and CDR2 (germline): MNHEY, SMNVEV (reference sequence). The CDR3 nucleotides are TGTGCCAGCAGTAAATCGGGGAGCAATCAGCCCCAGCATTTT. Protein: CASSKSGSNQPQHF.

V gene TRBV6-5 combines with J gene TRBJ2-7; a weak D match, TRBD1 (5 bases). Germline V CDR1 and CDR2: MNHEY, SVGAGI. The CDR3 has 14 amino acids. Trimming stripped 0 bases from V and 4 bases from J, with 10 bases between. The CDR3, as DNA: TGTGCCAGCAGTTACTCAAGAGACAGTTACGAGCAGTACTTC. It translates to CASSYSRDSYEQYF.

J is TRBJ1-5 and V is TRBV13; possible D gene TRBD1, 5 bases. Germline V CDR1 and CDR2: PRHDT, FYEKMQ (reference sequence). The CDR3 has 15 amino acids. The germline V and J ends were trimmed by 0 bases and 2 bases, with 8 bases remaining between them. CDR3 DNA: TGTGCCAGCAGCTTAGGATCCAGGGGCAATCAGCCCCAGCATTTT. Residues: CASSLGSRGNQPQHF.

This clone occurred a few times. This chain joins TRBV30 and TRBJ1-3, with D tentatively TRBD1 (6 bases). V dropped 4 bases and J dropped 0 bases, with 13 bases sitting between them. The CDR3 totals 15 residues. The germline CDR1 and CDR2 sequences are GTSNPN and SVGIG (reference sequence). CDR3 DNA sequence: TGTGCCTGGACCTGGGGGGGCAGCTCTGGAAACACCATATATTTT. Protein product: CAWTWGGSSGNTIYF. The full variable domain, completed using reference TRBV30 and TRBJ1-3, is SQTIHQWPATLVQPVGSPLSLECTVEGTSNPNLYWYRQAAGRGLQLLFYSVGIGQISSEVPQNLSASRPQDRQFILSSKKLLLSDSGFYLCAWTWGGSSGNTIYFGEGSWLTVV.

This chain's CDR3 is CASSLVSTSAKNIQYF. In DNA, the CDR3 is TGTGCCAGCAGCTTAGTCTCGACTAGCGCCAAAAACATTCAGTACTTC. This chain links TRBV7-2 with TRBJ2-4; 7 bases match TRBD2. The V and J ends lost 1 base and 1 base, in that order; junction bases with no gene match: 4. This CDR3 spans 16 amino acids. Germline V lookup: CDR1 SGHTA, CDR2 FQGNSA.

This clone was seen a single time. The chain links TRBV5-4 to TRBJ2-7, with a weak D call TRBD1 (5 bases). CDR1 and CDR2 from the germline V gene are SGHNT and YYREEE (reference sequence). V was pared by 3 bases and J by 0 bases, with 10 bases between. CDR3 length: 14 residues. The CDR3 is CASSSQGSSYEQYF. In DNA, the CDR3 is TGTGCCAGCAGCTCCCAGGGATCCTCCTACGAGCAGTACTTC. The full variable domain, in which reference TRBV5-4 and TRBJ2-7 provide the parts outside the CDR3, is ETGVTQSPTHLIKTRGQQVTLRCSSQSGHNTVSWYQQALGQGPQFIFQYYREEENGRGNFPPRFSGLQFPNYSSELNVNALELDDSALYLCASSSQGSSYEQYFGPGTRLTVT.

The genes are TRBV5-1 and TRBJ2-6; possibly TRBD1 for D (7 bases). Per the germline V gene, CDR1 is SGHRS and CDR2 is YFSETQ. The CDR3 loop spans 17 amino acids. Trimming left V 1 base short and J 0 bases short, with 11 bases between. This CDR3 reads CASSLRQGGSGANVLTF. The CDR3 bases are TGCGCCAGCAGCTTGAGACAGGGAGGCTCTGGGGCCAACGTCCTGACTTTC.

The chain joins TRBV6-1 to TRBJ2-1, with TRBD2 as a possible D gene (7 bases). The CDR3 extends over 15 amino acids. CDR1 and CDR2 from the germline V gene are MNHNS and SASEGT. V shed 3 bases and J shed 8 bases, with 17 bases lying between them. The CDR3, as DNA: TGTGCCAGCAGTGAGACAGGACTAGGAGGGGATGAGCAGTTCTTC. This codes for CASSETGLGGDEQFF.